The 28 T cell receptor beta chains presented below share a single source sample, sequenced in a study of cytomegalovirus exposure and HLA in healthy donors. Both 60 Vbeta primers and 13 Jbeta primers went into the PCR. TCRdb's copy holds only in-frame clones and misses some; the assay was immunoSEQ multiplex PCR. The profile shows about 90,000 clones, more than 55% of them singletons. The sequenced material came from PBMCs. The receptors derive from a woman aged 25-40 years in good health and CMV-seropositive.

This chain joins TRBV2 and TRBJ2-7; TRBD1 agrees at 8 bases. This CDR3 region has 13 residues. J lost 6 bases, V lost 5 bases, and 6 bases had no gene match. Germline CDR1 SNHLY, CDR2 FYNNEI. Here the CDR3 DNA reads TGTGCCAGCAGTAGGGACACAGGGGGCGAGCAGTACTTC. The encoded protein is CASSRDTGGEQYF.

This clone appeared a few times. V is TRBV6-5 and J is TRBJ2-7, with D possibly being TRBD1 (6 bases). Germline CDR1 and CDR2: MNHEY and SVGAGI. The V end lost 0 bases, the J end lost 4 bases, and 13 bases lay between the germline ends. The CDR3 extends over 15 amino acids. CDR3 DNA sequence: TGTGCCAGCAGTTACTCGACAGGTGGGGTTTACGAGCAGTACTTC. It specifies CASSYSTGGVYEQYF.

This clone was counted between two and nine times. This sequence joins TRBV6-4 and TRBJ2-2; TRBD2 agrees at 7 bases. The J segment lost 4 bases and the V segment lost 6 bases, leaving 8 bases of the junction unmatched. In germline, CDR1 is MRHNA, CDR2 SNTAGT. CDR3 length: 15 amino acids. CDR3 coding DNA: TGTGCCAGCAGCAATGCCGGGGGGAGCACCGGGGAGCTGTTTTTT. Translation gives CASSNAGGSTGELFF.

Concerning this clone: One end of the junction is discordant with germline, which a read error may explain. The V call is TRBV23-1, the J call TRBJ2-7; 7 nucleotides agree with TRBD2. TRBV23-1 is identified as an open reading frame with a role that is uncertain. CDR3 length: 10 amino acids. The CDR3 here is CASSRNRGDF. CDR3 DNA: TGCGCCAGCAGTCGAAACCGGGGGGACTTC.

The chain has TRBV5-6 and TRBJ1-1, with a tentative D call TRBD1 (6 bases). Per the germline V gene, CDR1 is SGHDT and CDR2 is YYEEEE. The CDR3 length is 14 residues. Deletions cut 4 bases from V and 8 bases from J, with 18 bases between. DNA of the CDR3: TGTGCCAGCAGCCCGAGACAGGCTGGGAGAGAAGCTTTCTTT. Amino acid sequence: CASSPRQAGREAFF.

CDR3 coding DNA: TGTGCCAGTAAGGACAGGATTAATTCACCCCTCCACTTT. Translating gives CASKDRINSPLHF. The V and J genes are TRBV19 and TRBJ1-6, with 7 nucleotides matching TRBD1. J was trimmed by 6 bases and V by 7 bases; bases with no gene match: 3. This CDR3 has 13 amino acids. Germline V gene sequence: CDR1 LNHDA, CDR2 SQIVND (reference sequence).

CDR3 residues: CASSSGGPNTEAFF. The CDR3 DNA is TGTGCCAGCAGCTCAGGAGGGCCGAACACTGAAGCTTTCTTT. The chain links TRBV7-6 to TRBJ1-1; D call uncertain. This CDR3 has 14 residues. From germline, CDR1 is SGHVS and CDR2 FNYEAQ. With 4 bases removed from V and 1 base from J, the gap between germline ends came to 10 bases. Filled out from reference TRBV7-6 and TRBJ1-1, the complete variable domain reads GAGVSQSPRYKVTKRGQDVALRCDPISGHVSLYWYRQALGQGPEFLTYFNYEAQQDKSGLPNDRFSAERPEGSISTLTIQRTEQRDSAMYRCASSSGGPNTEAFFGQGTRLTVV.

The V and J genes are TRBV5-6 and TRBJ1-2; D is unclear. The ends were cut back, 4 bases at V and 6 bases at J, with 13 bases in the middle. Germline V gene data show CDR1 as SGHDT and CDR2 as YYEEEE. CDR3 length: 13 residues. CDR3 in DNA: TGTGCCAGCAGCGCGGCGTCCTCGAATGGCTACACCTTC. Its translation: CASSAASSNGYTF.

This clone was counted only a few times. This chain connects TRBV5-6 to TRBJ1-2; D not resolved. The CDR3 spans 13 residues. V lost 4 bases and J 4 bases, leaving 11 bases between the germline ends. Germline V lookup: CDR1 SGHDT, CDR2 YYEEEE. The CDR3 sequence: CASSPGGGYGYTF. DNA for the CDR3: TGTGCCAGCAGCCCGGGAGGTGGCTATGGCTACACCTTC.

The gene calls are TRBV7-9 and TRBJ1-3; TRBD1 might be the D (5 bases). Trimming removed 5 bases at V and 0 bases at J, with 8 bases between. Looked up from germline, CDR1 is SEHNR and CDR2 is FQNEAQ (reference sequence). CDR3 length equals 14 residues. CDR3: CASSRDSSGNTIYF. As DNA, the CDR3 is TGTGCCAGCAGCCGAGACAGCTCTGGAAACACCATATATTTT.

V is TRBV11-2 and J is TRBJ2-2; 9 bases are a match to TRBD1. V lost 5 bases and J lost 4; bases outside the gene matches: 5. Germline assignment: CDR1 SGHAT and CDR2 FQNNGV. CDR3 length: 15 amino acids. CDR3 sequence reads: CASSHRGLVTGELFF. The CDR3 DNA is TGTGCCAGCAGCCACAGGGGGCTAGTCACCGGGGAGCTGTTTTTT.

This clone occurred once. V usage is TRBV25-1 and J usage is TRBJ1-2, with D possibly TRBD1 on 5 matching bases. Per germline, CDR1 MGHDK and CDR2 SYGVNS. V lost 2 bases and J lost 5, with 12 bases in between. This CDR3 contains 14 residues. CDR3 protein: CASSEGQGYYGYTF. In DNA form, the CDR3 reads TGTGCCAGCAGTGAAGGACAAGGTTATTATGGCTACACCTTC.

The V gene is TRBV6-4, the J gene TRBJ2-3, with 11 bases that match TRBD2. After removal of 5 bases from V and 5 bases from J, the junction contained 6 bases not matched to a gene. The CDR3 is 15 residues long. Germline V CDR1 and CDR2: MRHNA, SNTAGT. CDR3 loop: CASSLAGGSGDTQYF. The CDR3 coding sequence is TGTGCCAGCAGTTTAGCGGGGGGGTCTGGAGATACGCAGTATTTT.

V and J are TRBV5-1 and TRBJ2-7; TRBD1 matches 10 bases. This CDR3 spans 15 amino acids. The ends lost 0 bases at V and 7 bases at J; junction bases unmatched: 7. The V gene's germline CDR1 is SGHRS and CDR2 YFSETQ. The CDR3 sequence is CASSLAGTGVQEQYF. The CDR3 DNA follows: TGCGCCAGCAGCTTGGCCGGGACAGGGGTTCAAGAGCAGTACTTC.

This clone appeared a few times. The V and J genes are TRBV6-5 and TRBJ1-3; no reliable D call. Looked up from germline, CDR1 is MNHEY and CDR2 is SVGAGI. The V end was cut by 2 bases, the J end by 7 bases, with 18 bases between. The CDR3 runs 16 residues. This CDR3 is CASSYLSSAPGNTIYF. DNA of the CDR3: TGTGCCAGCAGTTACCTCTCCTCGGCCCCGGGGAACACCATATATTTT.

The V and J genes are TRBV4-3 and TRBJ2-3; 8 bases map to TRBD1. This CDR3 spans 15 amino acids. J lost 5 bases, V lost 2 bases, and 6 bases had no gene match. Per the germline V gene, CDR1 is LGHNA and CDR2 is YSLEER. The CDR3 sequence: CASSQNGQGKDTQYF. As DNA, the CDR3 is TGCGCCAGCAGCCAAAATGGACAGGGAAAAGATACGCAGTATTTT.

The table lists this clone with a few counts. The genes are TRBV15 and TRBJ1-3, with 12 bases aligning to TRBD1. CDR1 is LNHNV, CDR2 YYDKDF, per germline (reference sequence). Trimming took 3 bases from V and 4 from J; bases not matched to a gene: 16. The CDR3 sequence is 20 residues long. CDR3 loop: CATSSPLGTGGLSTGNTIYF. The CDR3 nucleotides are TGTGCCACCAGCAGCCCTTTAGGGACAGGGGGCCTTTCTACGGGAAACACCATATATTTT.

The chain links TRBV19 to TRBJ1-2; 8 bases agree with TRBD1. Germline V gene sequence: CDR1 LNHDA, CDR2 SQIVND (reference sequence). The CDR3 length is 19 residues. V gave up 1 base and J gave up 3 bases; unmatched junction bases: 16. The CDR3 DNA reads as TGTGCCAGTAGTATAGGTTTGGGACAGGTAGGACTGACGCACTATGGCTACACCTTC. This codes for CASSIGLGQVGLTHYGYTF.

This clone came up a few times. This CDR3 is CASSPTDHGPEQFF. DNA for the CDR3: TGCGCCAGCAGCCCCACAGACCATGGCCCCGAGCAGTTCTTC. The chain couples TRBV4-3 to TRBJ2-1; no firm D call. Looked up from germline, CDR1 is LGHNA and CDR2 is YSLEER. V was clipped by 4 bases and J by 10 bases, with 17 bases between them. This CDR3 has 14 residues.

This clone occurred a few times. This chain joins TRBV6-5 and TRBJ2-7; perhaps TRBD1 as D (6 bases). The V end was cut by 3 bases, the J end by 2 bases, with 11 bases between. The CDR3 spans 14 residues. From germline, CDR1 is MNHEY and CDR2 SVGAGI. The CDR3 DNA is TGTGCCAGCAGTTATACAGGGATCACCTACGAGCAGTACTTC. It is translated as CASSYTGITYEQYF.

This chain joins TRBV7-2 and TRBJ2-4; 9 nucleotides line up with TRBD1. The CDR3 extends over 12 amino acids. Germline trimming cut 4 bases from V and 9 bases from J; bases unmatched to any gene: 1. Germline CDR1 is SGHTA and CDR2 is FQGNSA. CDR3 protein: CASSWTGAIQYF. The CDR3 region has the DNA TGTGCCAGCAGCTGGACAGGGGCCATTCAGTACTTC. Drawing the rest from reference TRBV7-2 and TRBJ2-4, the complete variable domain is GAGVSQSPSNKVTEKGKDVELRCDPISGHTALYWYRQSLGQGLEFLIYFQGNSAPDKSGLPSDRFSAERTGGSVSTLTIQRTQQEDSAVYLCASSWTGAIQYFGAGTRLSVL.

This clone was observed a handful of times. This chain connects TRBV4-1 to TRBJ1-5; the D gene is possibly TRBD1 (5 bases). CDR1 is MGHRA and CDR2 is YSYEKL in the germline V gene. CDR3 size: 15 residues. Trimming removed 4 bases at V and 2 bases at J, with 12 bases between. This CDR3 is CASSLLGGGNQPQHF. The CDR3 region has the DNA TGCGCCAGCAGCCTTCTGGGGGGGGGCAATCAGCCCCAGCATTTT.

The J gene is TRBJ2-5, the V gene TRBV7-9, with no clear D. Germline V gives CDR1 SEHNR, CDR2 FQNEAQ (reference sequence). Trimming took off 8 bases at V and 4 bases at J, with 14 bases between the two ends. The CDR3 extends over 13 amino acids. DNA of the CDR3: TGTGCCAGCGGGCCTCCCATGGGAGAGACCCAGTACTTC. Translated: CASGPPMGETQYF. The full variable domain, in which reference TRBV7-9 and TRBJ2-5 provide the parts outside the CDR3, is DTGVSQNPRHKITKRGQNVTFRCDPISEHNRLYWYRQTLGQGPEFLTYFQNEAQLEKSRLLSDRFSAERPKGSFSTLEIQRTEQGDSAMYLCASGPPMGETQYFGPGTRLLVL.

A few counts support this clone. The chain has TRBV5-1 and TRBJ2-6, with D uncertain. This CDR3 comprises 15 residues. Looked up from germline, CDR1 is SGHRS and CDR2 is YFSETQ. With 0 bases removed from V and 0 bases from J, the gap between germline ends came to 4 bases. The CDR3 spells CASSLGVSGANVLTF. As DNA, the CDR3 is TGCGCCAGCAGCTTGGGAGTCTCTGGGGCCAACGTCCTGACTTTC.

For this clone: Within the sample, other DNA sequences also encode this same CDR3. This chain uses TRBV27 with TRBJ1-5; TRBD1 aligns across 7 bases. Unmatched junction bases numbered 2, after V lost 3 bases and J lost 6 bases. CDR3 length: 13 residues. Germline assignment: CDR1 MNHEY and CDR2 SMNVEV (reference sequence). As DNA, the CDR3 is TGTGCCAGCAGTTTGGCAGGGGGTCAGCCCCAGCATTTT. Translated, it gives CASSLAGGQPQHF.

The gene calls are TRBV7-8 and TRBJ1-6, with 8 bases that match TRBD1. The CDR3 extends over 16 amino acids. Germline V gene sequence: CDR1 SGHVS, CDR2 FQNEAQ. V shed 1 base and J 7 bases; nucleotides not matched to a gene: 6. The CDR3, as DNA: TGTGCCAGCAGCTTAGGGACAGGGTATAAGAATTCACCCCTCCACTTT. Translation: CASSLGTGYKNSPLHF.

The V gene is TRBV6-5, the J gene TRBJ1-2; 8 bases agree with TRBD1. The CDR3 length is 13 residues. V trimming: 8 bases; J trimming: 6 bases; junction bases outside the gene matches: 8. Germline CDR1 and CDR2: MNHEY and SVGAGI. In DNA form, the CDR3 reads TGTGCCAGCGTTTGGACAGGGTTGGATGGCTACACCTTC. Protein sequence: CASVWTGLDGYTF.

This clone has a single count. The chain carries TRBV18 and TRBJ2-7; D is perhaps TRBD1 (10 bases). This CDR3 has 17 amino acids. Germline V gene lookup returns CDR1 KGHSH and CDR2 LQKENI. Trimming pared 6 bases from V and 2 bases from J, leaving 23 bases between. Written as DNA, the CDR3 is TGTGCCAGCTCGCGGGGGGGACAGGGGCTACCCACCTACGAGCAGTACTTC. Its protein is CASSRGGQGLPTYEQYF.